The 23 T cell receptor beta chains listed next were all sequenced from one sample in a study of cytomegalovirus exposure and HLA in healthy donors. PCR employed 60 Vbeta and 13 Jbeta primers. Using immunoSEQ multiplex PCR, the repertoire was profiled, and TCRdb retains in-frame clones only, with some absent. In the table there are under 150,000 clones, around 77% of which are singletons. What was sequenced was PBMCs. The source of these receptors is a woman in her twenties or thirties in good health and CMV-seropositive.

The chain uses TRBV11-3 and TRBJ1-1, with D unresolved. This CDR3 has 19 amino acids. V was clipped by 0 bases and J by 0 bases, with 20 bases between them. Germline CDR1 reads SGHNT; CDR2 reads YENEEA. The CDR3 is CASSLDLTVPHVVNTEAFF. The CDR3, as DNA: TGTGCCAGCAGCTTAGATCTTACAGTCCCACATGTAGTGAACACTGAAGCTTTCTTT.

The chain joins TRBV7-2 to TRBJ2-3; D perhaps matches TRBD2 (6 bases). V was cut by 1 base and J by 4 bases, with 12 bases left in between. Germline CDR1 SGHTA, CDR2 FQGNSA. This CDR3 has 15 amino acids. The CDR3 region is CASSLVGGFSDTQYF. The DNA for the CDR3 is TGTGCCAGCAGCTTAGTTGGGGGGTTCTCAGATACGCAGTATTTT.

This clone has only one observation. This sequence joins TRBV5-1 and TRBJ2-7; TRBD1 matches at 7 bases. The CDR3 is made up of 14 amino acids. V gave up 1 base and J gave up 3 bases; unmatched junction bases: 4. The germline V gene has CDR1 SGHRS and CDR2 YFSETQ. As DNA, the CDR3 is TGCGCCAGCAGCTTGAGGGACAGAAACTACGAGCAGTACTTC. It encodes CASSLRDRNYEQYF.

V gene TRBV6-4 combines with J gene TRBJ1-6; D remains ambiguous. Germline V gene lookup returns CDR1 MRHNA and CDR2 SNTAGT. The CDR3 totals 14 residues. V lost 4 bases and J 7 bases, leaving 11 bases between the germline ends. CDR3 sequence: CASSVWPENSPLHF. The DNA for the CDR3 is TGTGCCAGCAGTGTCTGGCCCGAAAATTCACCCCTCCACTTT.

This clone was seen more than once but under ten times. This chain's CDR3 is CASTPGGGSYEQYF. The CDR3 coding sequence is TGTGCCAGCACCCCCGGAGGAGGATCCTACGAGCAGTACTTC. The gene calls are TRBV2 and TRBJ2-7; D is possibly TRBD2 (5 bases). Germline V gives CDR1 SNHLY, CDR2 FYNNEI. Trimming pared 7 bases from V and 1 base from J, leaving 14 bases between. The CDR3 is 14 residues long.

The chain recombines TRBV27 with TRBJ2-7; 11 bases agree with TRBD2. The junction had 8 bases not matched to a gene; V was cut back by 8 bases and J by 2 bases. CDR3 length: 15 residues. CDR1 and CDR2 from the germline V gene are MNHEY and SMNVEV (reference sequence). This CDR3 is CASCISGRAPYEQYF. CDR3 DNA: TGTGCCAGCTGTATTAGCGGGAGGGCTCCCTACGAGCAGTACTTC.

The rearrangement uses TRBV7-8 and TRBJ2-2; no clear D gene. This CDR3 region has 15 residues. Between the trimmed V and J ends, which lost 1 base and 0 bases, there was a span of 6 bases. The V gene's germline CDR1 is SGHVS and CDR2 FQNEAQ. CDR3 amino acids: CASSLGGANTGELFF. The CDR3 DNA sequence: TGTGCCAGCAGCTTAGGTGGAGCGAACACCGGGGAGCTGTTTTTT.

This chain connects TRBV5-1 to TRBJ1-1, with a weak D call TRBD1 (6 bases). V lost 5 bases to trimming and J lost 10 bases, with 12 bases between them. Germline V gene lookup returns CDR1 SGHRS and CDR2 YFSETQ. This CDR3 has 11 amino acids. The CDR3 region is CASREAGVAFF. The CDR3 DNA follows: TGCGCCAGCAGGGAGGCAGGGGTAGCTTTCTTT.

The chain carries TRBV6-1 and TRBJ1-5; 7 nucleotides agree with TRBD1. Unmatched junction bases numbered 3, after V lost 0 bases and J lost 4 bases. The CDR3 loop spans 15 amino acids. The germline gives CDR1 MNHNS, CDR2 SASEGT. CDR3 DNA sequence: TGTGCCAGCAGTGAAGCGGGACAGTTAAATCAGCCCCAGCATTTT. This encodes CASSEAGQLNQPQHF.

CDR3 sequence reads: CASGTTGINEKLFF. The CDR3 DNA reads as TGTGCCAGCGGGACGACAGGGATTAATGAAAAACTGTTTTTT. The chain carries TRBV7-9 and TRBJ1-4, with 7 bases matching TRBD1. The trim removed 8 bases at V and 4 bases at J, leaving 7 bases unmatched. CDR3 length: 14 amino acids. Germline V gene sequence: CDR1 SEHNR, CDR2 FQNEAQ (reference sequence).

The chain uses TRBV4-2 and TRBJ1-5; D unclear. Trimming cost V 1 base and J 5 bases, with 6 bases left between them. The CDR3 length is 13 residues. Per the germline V gene, CDR1 is LGHNA and CDR2 is YNFKEQ. CDR3 in amino acids: CASSQVRDQPQHF. The DNA of the CDR3 is TGTGCCAGCAGCCAAGTACGGGATCAGCCCCAGCATTTT.

The chain recombines TRBV5-1 with TRBJ1-1; D is unresolved. This CDR3 region has 13 residues. V gave up 1 base and J gave up 4 bases, with 8 bases separating them. Germline V gives CDR1 SGHRS, CDR2 YFSETQ. In DNA, the CDR3 is TGCGCCAGCAGCTTGTCTCTCGGCACTGAAGCTTTCTTT. Its translation: CASSLSLGTEAFF. The whole variable domain, filled in from reference TRBV5-1 and TRBJ1-1, reads KAGVTQTPRYLIKTRGQQVTLSCSPISGHRSVSWYQQTPGQGLQFLFEYFSETQRNKGNFPGRFSGRQFSNSRSEMNVSTLELGDSALYLCASSLSLGTEAFFGQGTRLTVV.

This clone was observed a few times. The chain employs TRBV5-1 and TRBJ2-3; TRBD1 matches at 9 bases. V gave up 4 bases and J gave up 1 base; unmatched junction bases: 7. Germline V gene data show CDR1 as SGHRS and CDR2 as YFSETQ. This CDR3 spans 16 amino acids. CDR3 residues: CASSKGQGSGTDTQYF. The CDR3, as DNA: TGCGCCAGCAGCAAAGGACAGGGGTCCGGCACAGATACGCAGTATTTT.

This clone showed up just once. The rearrangement uses TRBV11-3 and TRBJ2-7; 7 bases are shared with TRBD1. The germline gives CDR1 SGHNT, CDR2 YENEEA. The CDR3 consists of 14 residues. V trimming: 5 bases; J trimming: 4 bases; junction bases outside the gene matches: 8. CDR3 in DNA: TGTGCCAGCAGCAGCTACGGGACAGATTACGAGCAGTACTTC. Its translation is CASSSYGTDYEQYF. Full variable domain (remainder filled in from reference TRBV11-3 and TRBJ2-7): EAGVVQSPRYKIIEKKQPVAFWCNPISGHNTLYWYLQNLGQGPELLIRYENEEAVDDSQLPKDRFSAERLKGVDSTLKIQPAELGDSAVYLCASSSYGTDYEQYFGPGTRLTVT.

The chain is built from TRBV30 and TRBJ1-4; no clear D. V was shortened by 2 bases and J by 3 bases, with 13 bases between the two germline ends. This CDR3 is 15 amino acids long. CDR1 is GTSNPN, CDR2 SVGIG, per germline (reference sequence). The CDR3 here is CAWSPNRVPNEKLFF. CDR3 DNA sequence: TGTGCCTGGAGTCCCAACCGGGTCCCTAATGAAAAACTGTTTTTT.

J is TRBJ2-3 and V is TRBV10-3, with 10 positions matching TRBD2. Germline assignment: CDR1 ENHRY and CDR2 SYGVKD. The CDR3 has 16 residues. The V gene end was trimmed by 6 bases and the J gene end by 6 bases; junction bases not matched to a gene: 12. For the CDR3, the DNA is TGTGCCATCAGGGATGGGGCTAGCGGGAGATTCGATACGCAGTATTTT. It codes for CAIRDGASGRFDTQYF.

V is TRBV6-5 and J is TRBJ1-1; D perhaps matches TRBD1 (5 bases). Per germline, CDR1 MNHEY and CDR2 SVGAGI. V was trimmed by 8 bases and J by 4 bases, leaving 14 bases between them. This CDR3 is built from 13 residues. The CDR3 sequence: CASVTGGSTEAFF. The CDR3 DNA sequence: TGTGCCAGCGTCACGGGGGGGAGCACTGAAGCTTTCTTT.

J is TRBJ1-3 and V is TRBV19; 7 nucleotides align to TRBD1. After removal of 3 bases from V and 3 bases from J, the junction contained 8 bases not matched to a gene. Germline lookup yields CDR1 LNHDA and CDR2 SQIVND (reference sequence). The CDR3 loop spans 16 amino acids. Here the CDR3 DNA reads TGTGCCAGTAGTATGGGGGGACAGAAAATTGGAAACACCATATATTTT. It translates to CASSMGGQKIGNTIYF.

The genes are TRBV30 and TRBJ1-6; a possible D gene is TRBD1 (6 bases). V lost 0 bases and J 7 bases, leaving 16 bases between the germline ends. Germline loops: CDR1 GTSNPN, CDR2 SVGIG (reference sequence). The CDR3 length is 16 residues. CDR3 coding DNA: TGTGCCTGGAGTGTACCAGAAACAGGGAACAATTCACCCCTCCACTTT. It encodes CAWSVPETGNNSPLHF.

This clone was detected a few times. This chain links TRBV6-5 with TRBJ1-1; TRBD1 aligns across 7 bases. The CDR3 contains 14 residues. Germline CDR1 MNHEY, CDR2 SVGAGI. The V gene end was trimmed by 8 bases and the J gene end by 5 bases; junction bases not matched to a gene: 11. The CDR3 nucleotides are TGTGCCAGCCGACTAAGGACAGGAAGTACTGAAGCTTTCTTT. This encodes CASRLRTGSTEAFF.

The chain has TRBV30 and TRBJ1-4; 7 bases align to TRBD1. CDR3 length: 14 residues. Germline V gene lookup returns CDR1 GTSNPN and CDR2 SVGIG (reference sequence). The V gene end was trimmed by 4 bases and the J gene end by 8 bases; junction bases not matched to a gene: 10. Here the CDR3 DNA reads TGTGCCTGGATAGAGGCAGGGGGGAGAGAAAAACTGTTTTTT. Its protein is CAWIEAGGREKLFF.

The chain recombines TRBV4-1 with TRBJ2-3; D call uncertain. Germline V CDR1 and CDR2: MGHRA, YSYEKL. V was pared by 0 bases and J by 0 bases, with 7 bases between. The CDR3 runs 15 residues. CDR3 in DNA: TGCGCCAGCAGCCAAGAGGCCCTTAGCACAGATACGCAGTATTTT. Its protein is CASSQEALSTDTQYF.

This chain links TRBV7-9 with TRBJ2-5; 11 bases are shared with TRBD2. The V gene's germline CDR1 is SEHNR and CDR2 FQNEAQ (reference sequence). Trimming cost V 4 bases and J 5 bases; bases outside gene matches: 6. The CDR3 length is 15 residues. The CDR3, as DNA: TGTGCCAGCAGCTCGGGACTAGCGGTAGTGGAGACCCAGTACTTC. Translating gives CASSSGLAVVETQYF.